These 20 T cell receptor beta chains were all obtained from the same sample, sequenced in a study of response to subunit inactivated influenza vaccine. TCRdb redid the calling of the RT-PCR reads with MiXCR, one entry per CDR3 protein. Among a few hundred thousand distinct CDR3 sequences listed, less than 15% were seen once. The sequencing used PBMCs from blood, collected about 12 days after vaccination. The source of these receptors is a man between 45 and 60 years old who received an inactivated influenza vaccine.

The chain uses TRBV20-1 and TRBJ2-2; D unclear. The CDR3 runs 13 residues. Trimming left V 6 bases short and J 7 bases short, with 15 bases between. Germline V gene sequence: CDR1 DFQATT, CDR2 SNEGSKA (reference sequence). As DNA, the CDR3 is TGCAGTGCCGCTACACGGTCTGGCGGGGAGCTGTTTTTT. This encodes CSAATRSGGELFF.

This clonotype was picked up a small number of times. The gene calls are TRBV7-8 and TRBJ1-4; maybe TRBD1 (6 bases). Germline V gene sequence: CDR1 SGHVS, CDR2 FQNEAQ. There are 14 residues in the CDR3. V lost 5 bases to trimming and J lost 8 bases, with 15 bases between them. The CDR3 reads CASSLQGPKEKLFF. The CDR3 DNA is TGTGCCAGCAGCCTACAGGGTCCGAAAGAAAAACTGTTTTTT.

J is TRBJ1-3 and V is TRBV6-5; tentatively, D is TRBD1 (6 bases). This CDR3 is built from 16 residues. V lost 0 bases and J 0 bases, leaving 9 bases between the germline ends. Germline CDR1 and CDR2: MNHEY and SVGAGI. CDR3 amino acids: CASSYSTGLSGNTIYF. The CDR3 DNA reads TGTGCCAGCAGTTACTCGACAGGCCTCTCTGGAAACACCATATATTTT.

This clonotype has a count of ten or more. The V call is TRBV4-3, the J call TRBJ2-5, with a tentative D call TRBD2 (6 bases). Trimming pared 1 base from V and 0 bases from J, leaving 9 bases between. This CDR3 is 15 amino acids long. The germline gives CDR1 LGHNA, CDR2 YSLEER. CDR3 loop: CASSQGGTDQETQYF. CDR3 DNA: TGCGCCAGCAGCCAAGGTGGGACTGACCAAGAGACCCAGTACTTC.

This clonotype was detected only a few times. The V gene is TRBV20-1, the J gene TRBJ2-7, with D uncertain. CDR1 DFQATT and CDR2 SNEGSKA come from the germline V gene (reference sequence). This CDR3 is 12 amino acids long. V lost 3 bases and J 1 base, leaving 7 bases between the germline ends. CDR3: CSASRESYEQYF. The CDR3 nucleotides are TGCAGTGCTAGTAGGGAATCCTACGAGCAGTACTTC.

This rearrangement joins TRBV12-3 or TRBV12-4 to TRBJ2-4; D is uncertain. The CDR3 loop spans 12 amino acids. V was clipped by 6 bases and J by 6 bases, with 9 bases between them. CDR3 bases: TGTGCCAGCAGCCCCCCGGGAAACATTCAGTACTTC. It codes for CASSPPGNIQYF.

The chain recombines TRBV28 with TRBJ1-3; tentatively, D is TRBD1 (5 bases). Trimming pared 6 bases from V and 3 bases from J, leaving 9 bases between. CDR3 length: 13 amino acids. Germline assignment: CDR1 MDHEN and CDR2 SYDVKM. The CDR3 is CASRRGFGNTIYF. In DNA, the CDR3 is TGTGCCAGCAGGAGGGGTTTTGGAAACACCATATATTTT.

V usage is TRBV6-2 or TRBV6-3 and J usage is TRBJ2-1; D is undetermined. The CDR3 spans 16 residues. Germline CDR1 and CDR2: MNHEY and SVGEGT. The V end lost 2 bases, the J end lost 2 bases, and 13 bases lay between the germline ends. Written as DNA, the CDR3 is TGTGCCAGCAGTTACACCCCCCCGACCCCCTACAATGAGCAGTTCTTC. It yields the protein CASSYTPPTPYNEQFF.

This chain joins TRBV4-2 and TRBJ2-1, with D hard to call. Trimming pared 2 bases from V and 0 bases from J, leaving 8 bases between. Germline CDR1 reads LGHNA; CDR2 reads YNFKEQ. The CDR3 is 15 residues long. DNA of the CDR3: TGTGCCAGCAGCCAATGGCTGGGCTCCTACAATGAGCAGTTCTTC. This sequence encodes CASSQWLGSYNEQFF.

This clonotype appeared a few times. The rearrangement uses TRBV7-2 and TRBJ2-1; D is uncertain. Germline CDR1 and CDR2: SGHTA and FQGNSA. Trimming shortened V by 1 base and J by 9 bases, and 10 bases separated the two germline ends. The CDR3 sequence is 13 residues long. This CDR3 is CASSLGFGREQFF. CDR3 DNA: TGTGCCAGCAGCTTAGGGTTCGGCCGTGAGCAGTTCTTC.

The rearrangement uses TRBV19 and TRBJ1-5; TRBD1 is a possible D gene (5 bases). Germline values: CDR1 LNHDA, CDR2 SQIVND (reference sequence). The CDR3 contains 13 residues. V was cut by 5 bases and J by 5 bases, with 10 bases left in between. This CDR3 reads CASSWGVDQPQHF. The CDR3 DNA follows: TGTGCCAGTAGTTGGGGGGTGGATCAGCCCCAGCATTTT. Supplemented by reference TRBV19 and TRBJ1-5, the full variable domain reads DGGITQSPKYLFRKEGQNVTLSCEQNLNHDAMYWYRQDPGQGLRLIYYSQIVNDFQKGDIAEGYSVSREKKESFPLTVTSAQKNPTAFYLCASSWGVDQPQHFGDGTRLSIL.

This clonotype was counted only a few times. The rearrangement joins TRBV20-1 to TRBJ2-7; D ambiguous. Germline V gene data show CDR1 as DFQATT and CDR2 as SNEGSKA (reference sequence). V shed 3 bases and J shed 6 bases, with 15 bases lying between them. The CDR3 extends over 13 amino acids. CDR3 residues: CSARGWGFVEQYF. The CDR3 nucleotides read TGCAGTGCTAGGGGCTGGGGATTCGTCGAGCAGTACTTC.

This sequence joins TRBV29-1 and TRBJ2-2, with 8 positions matching TRBD1. This CDR3 has 13 residues. CDR1 and CDR2 (germline): SQVTM, ANQGSEA. V lost 7 bases, J lost 5 bases, and 6 bases stayed unmatched. Written as DNA, the CDR3 is TGCAGCGCAGGACAGGGCACGACCGGGGAGCTGTTTTTT. Amino acid sequence: CSAGQGTTGELFF.

The genes are TRBV19 and TRBJ2-3; 7 nucleotides agree with TRBD2. The CDR3 is 15 amino acids. J lost 0 bases, V lost 7 bases, and 7 bases had no gene match. Germline CDR1 is LNHDA and CDR2 is SQIVND (reference sequence). CDR3: CASTEGGSSTDTQYF. The CDR3 DNA follows: TGTGCCAGTACAGAGGGAGGGTCTAGCACAGATACGCAGTATTTT.

There are many counts of this clonotype. V usage is TRBV14 and J usage is TRBJ2-7; D call uncertain. In germline, CDR1 is SGHDN, CDR2 FVKESK. CDR3 size: 14 residues. Deletions cut 0 bases from V and 7 bases from J, with 13 bases between. The chain's CDR3 is CASSQDGNAREQYF. CDR3 in DNA: TGTGCCAGCAGCCAAGATGGGAACGCTAGAGAGCAGTACTTC.

This clonotype was observed a handful of times. The chain uses TRBV6-2 or TRBV6-3 and TRBJ1-2; 7 positions agree with TRBD1. With V trimmed by 4 bases and J by 2 bases, 7 bases remained unmatched. The CDR3 is 15 amino acids. Germline-derived CDR1 and CDR2 are MNHEY and SVGEGT. CDR3 coding DNA: TGTGCCAGCAGTTTCAGACAGGGATGGAACTATGGCTACACCTTC. This sequence encodes CASSFRQGWNYGYTF.

This clonotype was seen a handful of times. V usage is TRBV5-1 and J usage is TRBJ2-1; 10 positions agree with TRBD2. CDR3 length: 16 residues. V dropped 0 bases and J dropped 9; count of bases not matched to a gene: 9. Germline V gene data show CDR1 as SGHRS and CDR2 as YFSETQ. The CDR3 DNA is TGCGCCAGCAGCTTGGATGTAGCGGGAGGTGGTACTGAGCAGTTCTTC. It specifies CASSLDVAGGGTEQFF.

This chain links TRBV20-1 with TRBJ2-1, with D perhaps matching TRBD2 (6 bases). Germline V CDR1 and CDR2: DFQATT, SNEGSKA (reference sequence). The V end was cut by 6 bases, the J end by 5 bases, with 8 bases between. The CDR3 is 11 residues long. Here the CDR3 DNA reads TGCAGTGCCCGGGGGAACAATGAGCAGTTCTTC. Its protein is CSARGNNEQFF.

V usage is TRBV10-3 and J usage is TRBJ2-2; no reliable D call. Germline assignment: CDR1 ENHRY and CDR2 SYGVKD. V was trimmed by 4 bases and J by 6 bases, leaving 18 bases between them. This CDR3 is built from 16 residues. In DNA form, the CDR3 reads TGTGCCATCAGTGGCGGAAAGGATTTTCCATCCGGGGAGCTGTTTTTT. Protein product: CAISGGKDFPSGELFF.

This clonotype showed up many times. The J gene is TRBJ1-1, the V gene TRBV6-1; D is unresolved. The CDR3 length is 15 residues. V lost 5 bases to trimming and J lost 6 bases, with 19 bases between them. Per germline, CDR1 MNHNS and CDR2 SASEGT. This CDR3 reads CASSPSAFGRSEAFF. The CDR3 DNA follows: TGTGCCAGCAGTCCCTCAGCCTTTGGAAGGTCTGAAGCTTTCTTT.